Described below is a single T cell receptor (beta chain) sequence and its context. This entry belongs to a study of identical twins. The CDR3 spans 15 residues. The V and J ends lost 6 bases and 5 bases respectively, with 14 bases between them. Germline loops: CDR1 SNHLY, CDR2 FYNNEI. MiXCR, applied by TCRdb to the 5' RACE reads, yields one record per CDR3 protein. The data contain roughly 750,000 distinct CDR3 sequences, around 20% of them seen just once; the ten biggest clones take up 4% to 5.5%. This same sample was also taken into another study, of T cells expressing NK-cell markers. Per that study: Seven of eight sequenced donors tested HCMV-seropositive; one tested seronegative.

Sequencing input: PBMCs. This receptor was identified in a woman between 18 and 29 years old in good health. This chain uses TRBV2 with TRBJ1-6; D is undetermined. This CDR3 reads CASRARVADNSPLHF. CDR3 bases: TGTGCCAGCAGGGCCCGTGTAGCCGATAATTCACCCCTCCACTTT.